These T cell receptor beta chains were read from a single sample in a study of T-cell reconstitution after alpha-beta-depleted transplantation in children. TCRdb re-called the PCR reads through MiXCR, storing one row per CDR3 protein. The profile shows around 240,000 distinct CDR3 sequences, 6.5% to 9% of them singletons. This specimen was PBMCs, mostly from graft donor cells, taken 180 days after TCRalphabeta/CD19-depleted stem cell transplant. These receptors all come from a male patient between 10 and 17 years old who had a stem cell transplant for acute lymphoblastic leukemia, so the T cells may come from the graft donor. CDR3s include the opening cysteine and the closing phenylalanine or tryptophan. D genes are given only for firm matches. The size of a clone is reported for some rows only, either as once, few or many, or as a class for expanded clones.

j_gene	abundance	v_gene	d_gene	CDR3nt	CDR3aa
TRBJ2-5	many	TRBV29-1	-	TGCAGCGTCCTGGGACTCCAAGAGACCCAGTACTTC	CSVLGLQETQYF
TRBJ2-3	many	TRBV21-1	-	TGTGCCAGCAGCAAACCGACTAGCGGGGTTACAGATACGCAGTATTTT	CASSKPTSGVTDTQYF
TRBJ2-1	many	TRBV20-1	-	TGCAGTGCTCCGCTTTCAGGACAGTTTCGCTACAATGAGCAGTTCTTC	CSAPLSGQFRYNEQFF
TRBJ2-7	hyperexpanded	TRBV27	-	TGTGCCAGCAGTTGGAAAGGGGTCTACGAGCAGTACTTC	CASSWKGVYEQYF
TRBJ2-7	-	TRBV10-3	TRBD2	TGTGCCATCAGTGAAAGCGGGGGGGCCGCCTACGAGCAGTACTTC	CAISESGGAAYEQYF
TRBJ2-7	many	TRBV5-1	TRBD1	TGCGCCAGCAGCTTGGATAGGGGGCACGAGCAGTACTTC	CASSLDRGHEQYF
TRBJ2-1	many	TRBV4-1	-	TGCGCCAGCAGCCAATACAGCGGGCCAGCCTACAATGAGCAGTTCTTC	CASSQYSGPAYNEQFF
TRBJ1-2	many	TRBV4-2	-	TGTGCCAGCAGCCAAGATCACCCCGAGGGGTTAGATGGCTACACCTTC	CASSQDHPEGLDGYTF
TRBJ1-2	many	TRBV5-6	-	TGTGCCAGCAGCTTGGAGCGCTATGGCTACACCTTC	CASSLERYGYTF
TRBJ1-4	-	TRBV7-2	-	TGTGCCAGCAGCCGATCAAGCAGGGAGGTTGGTGAAAAACTGTTTTTT	CASSRSSREVGEKLFF
TRBJ1-5	many	TRBV12-3/TRBV12-4	-	TGTGCCAGCAGTTTAAAGAGGACAAATCAGCCCCAGCATTTT	CASSLKRTNQPQHF
TRBJ1-1	many	TRBV5-1	-	TGCGCCAGCAGCAGGTCTTGGGAGGGGGACACTGAAGCTTTCTTT	CASSRSWEGDTEAFF
TRBJ2-3	few	TRBV7-8	TRBD2	TGTGCCAGCAGCTTACCTAGCGGGAGCACAGATACGCAGTATTTT	CASSLPSGSTDTQYF
TRBJ2-7	many	TRBV6-1	-	TGTGCCAGCTCCAGGGAGTCCCACTACGAGCAGTACTTC	CASSRESHYEQYF
TRBJ2-2	many	TRBV6-2/TRBV6-3	-	TGTGCCAGCAGTTACCCAACAGGGTGGACCGGGGAGCTGTTTTTT	CASSYPTGWTGELFF
TRBJ2-1	-	TRBV3-1	TRBD2	TGTGCCAGCAGAACTTCCGGGACTAGCGGATACAATGAGCAGTTCTTC	CASRTSGTSGYNEQFF
TRBJ2-3	many	TRBV6-2/TRBV6-3	-	TGTGCCAGCAGTTACGCGGCAGGGAAGGCGACAGATACGCAGTATTTT	CASSYAAGKATDTQYF
TRBJ2-1	many	TRBV28	TRBD2	TGTGCCAGCAGTTCCTCGGGACTAGCGGGATCCGCCTCCTACAATGAGCAGTTCTTC	CASSSSGLAGSASYNEQFF
TRBJ2-3	many	TRBV7-6	TRBD1	TGTGCCAGCAGCTTAGGCCGGGACAGGGTATCAGATACGCAGTATTTT	CASSLGRDRVSDTQYF
TRBJ2-2	many	TRBV9	TRBD2	TGTGCCAGCAGCCTCCTAGCGGGTATCAACACCGGGGAGCTGTTTTTT	CASSLLAGINTGELFF
TRBJ2-3	many	TRBV11-3	TRBD1	TGTGCCAGCAGCACCTCGCGGACAGGGAGCACAGATACGCAGTATTTT	CASSTSRTGSTDTQYF
TRBJ2-3	many	TRBV5-1	-	TGCGCCAGCAGCTTGGGACTAGGAAGCGACACAGATACGCAGTATTTT	CASSLGLGSDTDTQYF
TRBJ1-2	-	TRBV12-3/TRBV12-4	TRBD1	TGTGCCAGCAGTTTAGCGCTAAGGGGGACAGGGGGCTTTGGCTACACCTTC	CASSLALRGTGGFGYTF
TRBJ2-1	many	TRBV28	TRBD2	TGTGCCAGCAGTCGGCTCCAACTAGCGGGAAGTCTGACGGAGCAGTTCTTC	CASSRLQLAGSLTEQFF
TRBJ2-7	many	TRBV28	-	TGTGCCAGCAGCGGCCACCAGGGGTTCAACTACGAGCAGTACTTC	CASSGHQGFNYEQYF
TRBJ2-7	few	TRBV29-1	TRBD2	TGCAGCGTTGACGGGAGGACCTACGAGCAGTACTTC	CSVDGRTYEQYF
TRBJ1-1	many	TRBV12-3/TRBV12-4	TRBD1	TGTGCCAGCAGTTTAGGGGGGGGGACAGTTAACACTGAAGCTTTCTTT	CASSLGGGTVNTEAFF
TRBJ1-4	many	TRBV5-6	-	TGTGCCAGCAGCCCTCCGGGACCGACCCATGAAAAACTGTTTTTT	CASSPPGPTHEKLFF
TRBJ2-1	-	TRBV20-1	TRBD2	TGCAGTGCTAGAGAAATGGGGGGGGGAAATGAGCAGTTCTTC	CSAREMGGGNEQFF
TRBJ2-7	many	TRBV20-1	-	TGCAGTGCTAGGGTGGCTGGGGTCTACGAGCAGTACTTC	CSARVAGVYEQYF
TRBJ2-3	-	TRBV20-1	-	TGCAGTGCTAGGCCGGCTAGCTGGGGCACAGATACGCAGTATTTT	CSARPASWGTDTQYF
TRBJ2-7	many	TRBV4-2	TRBD2	TGTGCCAGCAGCCAGGCACTAGCGGGAGGGCCATCTAGAACGATAAAATACGAGCAGTACTTC	CASSQALAGGPSRTIKYEQYF
TRBJ1-1	-	TRBV7-9	-	TGTGCCAGCAGCATAGTGCCGAACACTGAAGCTTTCTTT	CASSIVPNTEAFF
TRBJ2-3	few	TRBV18	-	TGTGCCAGCTCAACTGCCACAGATACGCAGTATTTT	CASSTATDTQYF
TRBJ2-1	many	TRBV18	-	TGTGCCAGCTCACCGACGGCTTTTAATGAGCAGTTCTTC	CASSPTAFNEQFF
TRBJ2-7	many	TRBV18	-	TGTGCCAGCTCACCAGGGCAGCACTACGAGCAGTACTTC	CASSPGQHYEQYF
TRBJ2-2	many	TRBV4-1	TRBD1	TGCGCCAGCAGCCAAGAAACGGGGACAGGGGGAACGAACACCGGGGAGCTGTTTTTT	CASSQETGTGGTNTGELFF
TRBJ1-2	many	TRBV20-1	TRBD1	TGCAGTGCGCAGGACAGGGGGGGATATGGCTACACCTTC	CSAQDRGGYGYTF
TRBJ1-6	many	TRBV7-9	-	TGTGCCAGCAGCAGCTCAGGGAGTTCACCCCTCCACTTT	CASSSSGSSPLHF
TRBJ2-2	many	TRBV28	-	TGTGCCAGCAGTTTCCTCCAACAGTACACCGGGGAGCTGTTTTTT	CASSFLQQYTGELFF
TRBJ1-2	many	TRBV15	-	TGTGCCACCACCCGCCAGGTGGAGAGGGGATACGGCTACACCTTC	CATTRQVERGYGYTF
TRBJ2-5	many	TRBV20-1	TRBD2	TGCAGTGCGGAAATAGCGGGGGGGCGTAAGGAGACCCAGTACTTC	CSAEIAGGRKETQYF
TRBJ2-6	-	TRBV4-2	TRBD2	TGTGCCAGCAGTGGTTGGGGGGGGGGCGGACTAGCGCACTCTGGGGCCAACGTCCTGACTTTC	CASSGWGGGGLAHSGANVLTF
TRBJ2-1	many	TRBV21-1	-	TGTGCCAGCAGCAATGAGCAGTTCTTC	CASSNEQFF
TRBJ1-1	many	TRBV20-1	-	TGCAGTGCTAGCAGACAAGAAAGGGGAGCTTTCTTT	CSASRQERGAFF